This is a list of T cell receptor beta chains from one sample in a study of blood T cell repertoires in COVID-19. Clones were sequenced by immunoSEQ multiplex PCR, and TCRdb holds only the in-frame ones, with some missing. The table has 200,000 to 300,000 clones, around 86% seen once. Sequenced input: peripheral blood. The receptors were sampled from a man aged 35-49 years who had recovered from COVID-19. Both conserved end residues are trimmed from each CDR3.

cdr3_aa v_call
ASSYSELESEQY TRBV6-5
ASSLAASGGRF TRBV5-1
ASSEGLAGAYNEQF TRBV10-2
ASSFPLGGASGELF TRBV5-5
ASSPGSYEQY TRBV7-9
AISESASGSSRIEQF TRBV10-3
ASSLADFYGYT TRBV5-4
ASSEHPGQGIYEQY TRBV2
ASSFSGGAEYEQY TRBV5-1
ASSPYTDTQY TRBV18
ASSLGEASASGYT TRBV5-1
ASSQGRGPNGYT TRBV27
ASQSGGREKLF TRBV25-1
ASSQVPIEQY TRBV12-3/TRBV12-4
ATSDTGGAGYEQF TRBV24-1
ASSLDPGMGELF TRBV7-2
ASSSDSSGNTIY TRBV7-2
ASSLAPRGSKTQY TRBV27
ASSSRDRLLSGANVLT TRBV11-3
ACQDRNEQY TRBV30
ASSSGTSGGVQETQY TRBV5-4
ASSPDRVQETQY TRBV18
ASSKFGSRGSTDTQY TRBV21-1
ASTSHRERNEAF TRBV7-9
ASSPRRPGVTSVGETQY TRBV14
ASSQARAGDGYT TRBV4-3
AASEGARETQY TRBV19
ASSPAGRQETQY TRBV9
ASSSRGSHSPLH TRBV2
ASLLWGDEQF TRBV11-2
ASSEFETGNERTDTQY TRBV25-1
ASRERDNLIRYEQY TRBV6-1
ASSPTGGEVGTQY TRBV18
ANSGAPKFNYGYT TRBV6-5
AISRGQGIEGYT TRBV10-3
ASSPGQGYSPLH TRBV7-6
ASSLVGQGANYGYT TRBV5-6
ASSHKTGQFSYEQY TRBV3-1/TRBV3-2